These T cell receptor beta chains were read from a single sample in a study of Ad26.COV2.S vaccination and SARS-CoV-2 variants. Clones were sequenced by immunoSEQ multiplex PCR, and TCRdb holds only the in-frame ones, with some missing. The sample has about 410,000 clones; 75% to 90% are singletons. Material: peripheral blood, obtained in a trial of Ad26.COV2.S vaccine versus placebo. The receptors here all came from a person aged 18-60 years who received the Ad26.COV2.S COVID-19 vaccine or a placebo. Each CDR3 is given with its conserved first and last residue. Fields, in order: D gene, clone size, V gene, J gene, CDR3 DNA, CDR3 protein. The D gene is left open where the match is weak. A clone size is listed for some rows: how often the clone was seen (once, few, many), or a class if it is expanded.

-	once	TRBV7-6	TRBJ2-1	TGTGCCAGCAGCTTAGGGGCTAGCGGAGAGGGGGCTGCCTACAATGAGCAGTTCTTC	CASSLGASGEGAAYNEQFF
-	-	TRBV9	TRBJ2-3	TGTGCCAGCCAAGAGGGCCTCATCACAGATACGCAGTATTTT	CASQEGLITDTQYF
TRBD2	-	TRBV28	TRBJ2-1	TGTGCCAGCAGTCCTAGCGGGAAGGACCACAATGAGCAGTTCTTC	CASSPSGKDHNEQFF
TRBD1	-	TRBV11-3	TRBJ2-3	TGTGCCAGCAGCTTAGAAACAGGGGGGGATACGCAGTATTTT	CASSLETGGDTQYF
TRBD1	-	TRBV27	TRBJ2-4	TGTGCCAGCAGTTTACCTAAGGCGACCAGGGGGCCTTTTTGGGTTCAGTACTTC	CASSLPKATRGPFWVQYF
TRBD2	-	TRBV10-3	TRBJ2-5	TGTGCCACCGCCGGGGGGGGCGCCAGGGAGACCCAGTACTTC	CATAGGGARETQYF
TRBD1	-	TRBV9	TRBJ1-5	TGTGCCAGCAGCCTGGCCGGGACAGGCAATCAGCCCCAGCATTTT	CASSLAGTGNQPQHF
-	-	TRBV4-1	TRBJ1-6	TGCGCCAGCAGCCAAGATTTTAATCCGGGGAGAATAAAAAATTCACCCCTCCACTTT	CASSQDFNPGRIKNSPLHF
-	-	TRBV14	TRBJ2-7	TGTGCCAGCAGCCAATGGGGCTACGAGCAGTACTTC	CASSQWGYEQYF
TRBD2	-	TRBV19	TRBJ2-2	TGTGCCACCTCCCCGGCGGGGGGAACGAACACCGGGGAGCTGTTTTTT	CATSPAGGTNTGELFF
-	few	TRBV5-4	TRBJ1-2	TGTGCCAGCAGCATGTACAGGGTCGCTGGCTACACCTTC	CASSMYRVAGYTF
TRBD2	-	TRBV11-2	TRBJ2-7	TGTGCCAGCAGCTCTCTAGCGGGAATCCCCTACGAGCAGTACTTC	CASSSLAGIPYEQYF
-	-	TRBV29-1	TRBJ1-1	TGCAGCGTTGAAGGGCTTAGGACAATGAACACTGAAGCTTTCTTT	CSVEGLRTMNTEAFF
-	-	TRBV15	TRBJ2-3	TGTGCCACCAGCAGATGGACCCTGGAAGATACGCAGTATTTT	CATSRWTLEDTQYF
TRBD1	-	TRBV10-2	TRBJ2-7	TGCGCCAGCAGGACCCGGGACAGTTTCGAGCAGTACTTC	CASRTRDSFEQYF
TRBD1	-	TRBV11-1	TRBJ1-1	TGTGCCAGCAGCTTCAGGACAGGGGATTACACTGAAGCTTTCTTT	CASSFRTGDYTEAFF
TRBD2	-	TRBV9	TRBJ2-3	TGTGCCAGCAGCGTAGACAGCGGGAGCGTAGATACGCAGTATTTT	CASSVDSGSVDTQYF
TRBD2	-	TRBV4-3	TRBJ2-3	TGCGCCAGCAGCCAAGAAAATGCTAGGGGACTAGCGGGAAAACACACAGATACGCAGTATTTT	CASSQENARGLAGKHTDTQYF
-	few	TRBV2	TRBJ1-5	TGTGCCAGCAACAACCGGAATCAGCCCCAGCATTTT	CASNNRNQPQHF
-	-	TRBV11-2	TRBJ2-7	TGTGCCAGCAGCCCGTCTAACGGCTACGAGCAGTACTTC	CASSPSNGYEQYF
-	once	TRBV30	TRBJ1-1	TGTGCCTGGAGTGTACTTAAGTGGACTGAAGCTTTCTTT	CAWSVLKWTEAFF
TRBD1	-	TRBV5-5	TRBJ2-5	TGTGCCAGCAGCTTGTCTTGGACAGGGCGAGAGACCCAGTACTTC	CASSLSWTGRETQYF
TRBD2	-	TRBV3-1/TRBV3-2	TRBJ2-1	TGTGCCAGCAGCCGCATACTTACTAGCGGGGGGGCCTACAATGAGCAGTTCTTC	CASSRILTSGGAYNEQFF
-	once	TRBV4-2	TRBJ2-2	TGTGCCAGCAGCCAAGAATCCCAACGTCCGGGAGAGCTGTTTTTT	CASSQESQRPGELFF
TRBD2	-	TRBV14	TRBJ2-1	TGTGCCAGCAGCCCTAGCGGGAGACCTGGATATGAGCAGTTCTTC	CASSPSGRPGYEQFF